The 24 T cell receptor beta chains reported below all come from one sample, sequenced in a study of cytomegalovirus exposure and HLA in healthy donors. The PCR contained 60 Vbeta and 13 Jbeta primers. Measured with immunoSEQ multiplex PCR; TCRdb has only the in-frame clones, and not every one. The table lists fewer than 250,000 clones, about four fifths of them singletons. Sequenced input: PBMCs. The receptors were gathered from a woman in her forties or fifties in good health and CMV-seropositive.

In this sample, this clone turned up a few times. The rearrangement joins TRBV6-1 to TRBJ1-5; D not certain. The CDR3 runs to 14 residues. V was shortened by 7 bases and J by 1 base, with 11 bases between the two germline ends. Germline V gives CDR1 MNHNS, CDR2 SASEGT. This CDR3 is CASKAERSNQPQHF. DNA for the CDR3: TGTGCCAGCAAGGCGGAAAGGAGCAATCAGCCCCAGCATTTT.

The chain is built from TRBV27 and TRBJ2-1; 11 nucleotides line up with TRBD1. In germline, CDR1 is MNHEY, CDR2 SMNVEV (reference sequence). CDR3 length: 15 amino acids. After removal of 7 bases from V and 6 bases from J, the junction contained 8 bases not matched to a gene. The CDR3 DNA reads as TGTGCCAGCAATTCCGCCGGGACAGGGGGCAATGAGCAGTTCTTC. The encoded protein is CASNSAGTGGNEQFF.

V is TRBV2 and J is TRBJ1-2; no reliable D call. Trimming removed 3 bases from V and 2 bases from J, with 13 bases in between. Germline CDR1 reads SNHLY; CDR2 reads FYNNEI. The CDR3 is 15 residues long. The CDR3 reads CASSETSRINYGYTF. Here the CDR3 DNA reads TGTGCCAGCAGTGAGACAAGCCGAATCAACTATGGCTACACCTTC.

V and J are TRBV18 and TRBJ2-2; TRBD2 is a possible D gene (6 bases). Trimming stripped 4 bases from V and 4 bases from J, with 16 bases between. From germline, CDR1 is KGHSH and CDR2 LQKENI. The CDR3 covers 16 residues. CDR3 DNA sequence: TGTGCCAGCTCACGCTCCAGCGGGCGCGGCACCGGGGAGCTGTTTTTT. This gives the protein CASSRSSGRGTGELFF.

Notes on this clone: Other DNA sequences within the sample encode an identical CDR3. V and J are TRBV28 and TRBJ2-3; 14 bases are a match to TRBD2. The CDR3 is made up of 16 amino acids. The V gene's germline CDR1 is MDHEN and CDR2 SYDVKM. The J segment lost 1 base and the V segment lost 4 bases, leaving 1 base of the junction unmatched. The CDR3 coding sequence is TGTGCCAGCAGTTCGGGACTAGCGGGGGGCACAGATACGCAGTATTTT. Amino acid sequence: CASSSGLAGGTDTQYF.

This chain connects TRBV18 to TRBJ2-2; 9 positions match TRBD2. V lost 1 base and J lost 3; bases outside the gene matches: 6. The CDR3 has 17 residues. Germline assignment: CDR1 KGHSH and CDR2 LQKENI. The CDR3 region has the DNA TGTGCCAGCTCACCACAAGCGGGGGGCCCCTACACCGGGGAGCTGTTTTTT. Amino acids: CASSPQAGGPYTGELFF.

A word on this clone: One junction end disagrees with the germline gene, perhaps due to a read error. The same CDR3 is also encoded by other DNA sequences in this sample. V gene TRBV4-3 combines with J gene TRBJ1-4; D might be TRBD1 (5 bases). The germline V gene has CDR1 LGHNA and CDR2 YSLEER. This CDR3 has 15 residues. The CDR3 loop is CASSQEQATNEKLFF. The CDR3 nucleotides are TGCGCCAGCAGCCAAGAACAGGCAACTAATGAAAAGCTGTTTTTT.

CDR3 DNA sequence: TGTGCCAGCAGCCTATGGGGCAACAGGAACACTGAAGCTTTCTTT. Residues: CASSLWGNRNTEAFF. The chain recombines TRBV9 with TRBJ1-1; tentative D call: TRBD1 (5 bases). Germline V gene lookup returns CDR1 SGDLS and CDR2 YYNGEE. This CDR3 spans 15 amino acids. Trimming cost V 4 bases and J 1 base, with 14 bases left between them. Drawing the rest from reference TRBV9 and TRBJ1-1, the complete variable domain is DSGVTQTPKHLITATGQRVTLRCSPRSGDLSVYWYQQSLDQGLQFLIQYYNGEERAKGNILERFSAQQFPDLHSELNLSSLELGDSALYFCASSLWGNRNTEAFFGQGTRLTVV.

As DNA, the CDR3 is TGCGCCAGCAGGGCCCAGACTGAAGCTTTCTTT. Translating it yields CASRAQTEAFF. The chain carries TRBV5-1 and TRBJ1-1; D call uncertain. Trimming pared 5 bases from V and 5 bases from J, leaving 7 bases between. The CDR3 runs to 11 residues. CDR1 SGHRS and CDR2 YFSETQ come from the germline V gene.

This chain joins TRBV7-9 and TRBJ1-2; the match to TRBD1 covers 7 bases. The CDR3 extends over 15 amino acids. Trimming cost V 4 bases and J 1 base; bases outside gene matches: 6. Looked up from germline, CDR1 is SEHNR and CDR2 is FQNEAQ (reference sequence). The CDR3 nucleotides are TGTGCCAGCAGCTCGGGACAGCAGATTAACTATGGCTACACCTTC. Translation: CASSSGQQINYGYTF.

The CDR3 bases are TGTGCCAGCAGCACCGTAGCGGCCTCCACAGATACGCAGTATTTT. Translation: CASSTVAASTDTQYF. The V gene is TRBV7-6, the J gene TRBJ2-3; maybe TRBD2 (6 bases). The CDR3 runs to 15 residues. Trimming took off 5 bases at V and 2 bases at J, with 14 bases between the two ends. The germline V gene has CDR1 SGHVS and CDR2 FNYEAQ.

The chain is built from TRBV4-1 and TRBJ2-7; 12 bases are a match to TRBD1. V was pared by 4 bases and J by 5 bases, with 3 bases of the junction left unmatched. The CDR3 loop spans 14 amino acids. From germline, CDR1 is MGHRA and CDR2 YSYEKL. The CDR3, as DNA: TGCGCCAGCAGCCTGGGACAGGGGGCCCACGAGCAGTACTTC. The encoded protein is CASSLGQGAHEQYF.

The chain combines TRBV30 with TRBJ1-4, with D unresolved. In germline, CDR1 is GTSNPN, CDR2 SVGIG (reference sequence). This CDR3 is built from 16 residues. The V end was cut by 0 bases, the J end by 8 bases, with 19 bases between. The CDR3 sequence is CAWSVPTVSTLEKLFF. The CDR3, as DNA: TGTGCCTGGAGTGTACCAACGGTCTCCACCCTGGAAAAACTGTTTTTT.

The chain combines TRBV30 with TRBJ1-1, with 7 bases that match TRBD1. This CDR3 is 13 amino acids long. CDR1 is GTSNPN and CDR2 is SVGIG in the germline V gene (reference sequence). With 8 bases clipped from V and 0 bases from J, the junction kept 6 bases outside the gene matches. The DNA of the CDR3 is TGTGCCCGGGTGGGACAGATGAACACTGAAGCTTTCTTT. It is translated as CARVGQMNTEAFF.

This clone was observed a single time. V gene TRBV9 combines with J gene TRBJ2-1; D perhaps matches TRBD1 (6 bases). Trimming removed 7 bases at V and 1 base at J, with 9 bases between. Germline lookup yields CDR1 SGDLS and CDR2 YYNGEE. CDR3 length equals 13 residues. CDR3 in amino acids: CASQGLSYNEQFF. In nucleotides, the CDR3 is TGTGCCAGCCAGGGGTTATCCTACAATGAGCAGTTCTTC. The entire variable domain, with the rest obtained from reference TRBV9 and TRBJ2-1, is as follows: DSGVTQTPKHLITATGQRVTLRCSPRSGDLSVYWYQQSLDQGLQFLIQYYNGEERAKGNILERFSAQQFPDLHSELNLSSLELGDSALYFCASQGLSYNEQFFGPGTRLTVL.

This clone occurred once. J is TRBJ1-4 and V is TRBV10-1; no reliable D call. The CDR3 is made up of 13 amino acids. CDR1 WNHNN and CDR2 SYGVQD come from the germline V gene (reference sequence). V was shortened by 1 base and J by 8 bases, with 8 bases between the two germline ends. This CDR3 reads CASSEYRGEKLFF. DNA for the CDR3: TGCGCCAGCAGTGAGTACCGGGGAGAAAAACTGTTTTTT.

The rearrangement links TRBV6-5 to TRBJ1-2; D unclear. With 7 bases removed from V and 11 bases from J, the gap between germline ends came to 17 bases. The CDR3 is made up of 12 amino acids. CDR1 is MNHEY, CDR2 SVGAGI, per germline. The CDR3 DNA follows: TGTGCCAGCAACGGGGTCCGGGTGGGGTACACCTTC. This translates into CASNGVRVGYTF.

This clone was seen just once. The chain joins TRBV28 to TRBJ1-2, with D possibly TRBD1 on 5 matching bases. The CDR3 contains 11 residues. The germline V gene has CDR1 MDHEN and CDR2 SYDVKM. With 6 bases removed from V and 8 bases from J, the gap between germline ends came to 10 bases. CDR3 protein: CASRVREGYTF. DNA for the CDR3: TGTGCCAGCAGAGTCAGGGAAGGCTACACCTTC.

The V call is TRBV27, the J call TRBJ1-1; 7 nucleotides line up with TRBD1. V was pared by 6 bases and J by 1 base, with 11 bases of the junction left unmatched. The CDR3 covers 16 residues. The germline V gene encodes CDR1 MNHEY and CDR2 SMNVEV (reference sequence). The CDR3 loop is CASSQTGFEANTEAFF. The DNA of the CDR3 is TGTGCCAGCAGCCAGACAGGGTTTGAGGCGAACACTGAAGCTTTCTTT.

V gene TRBV5-6 combines with J gene TRBJ2-5; 8 positions agree with TRBD1. The trim removed 5 bases at V and 4 bases at J, leaving 7 bases unmatched. CDR1 is SGHDT, CDR2 YYEEEE, per germline. The CDR3 length is 14 residues. CDR3 sequence: CASRELTGAETQYF. CDR3 DNA sequence: TGTGCCAGCAGGGAATTGACAGGGGCAGAGACCCAGTACTTC.

This clone has more than one count but fewer than ten. The rearrangement joins TRBV6-5 to TRBJ1-2; possible D gene TRBD1, 5 bases. The CDR3 contains 13 residues. Germline CDR1 reads MNHEY; CDR2 reads SVGAGI. The V end was cut by 8 bases, the J end by 8 bases, with 18 bases between. For the CDR3, the DNA is TGTGCCAGCGGGGGGGGGAGGTTCGTCGGCTACACCTTC. Protein sequence: CASGGGRFVGYTF.

V is TRBV11-3 and J is TRBJ2-1, with 9 bases matching TRBD2. Germline loops: CDR1 SGHNT, CDR2 YENEEA. CDR3 size: 18 residues. The V and J ends lost 5 bases and 6 bases, in that order; junction bases with no gene match: 17. CDR3 sequence reads: CASSRGLVSGGHLNEQFF. DNA for the CDR3: TGTGCCAGCAGCCGTGGGCTTGTCAGCGGGGGGCACCTCAATGAGCAGTTCTTC.

As concerns this clone: The junction and the germline gene differ at one end; a read error may be behind it. The J gene is TRBJ1-4, the V gene TRBV7-9; D remains unclear. Germline V lookup: CDR1 SEHNR, CDR2 FQNEAQ (reference sequence). CDR3 size: 12 residues. The CDR3: CSSSLSGEKLFF. The DNA of the CDR3 is TGTTCCAGCAGCTTAAGCGGTGAAAAACTGTTTTTT.

V gene TRBV20-1 combines with J gene TRBJ2-5; D is unresolved. The germline V gene has CDR1 DFQATT and CDR2 SNEGSKA (reference sequence). There are 11 residues in the CDR3. V was clipped by 7 bases and J by 5 bases, with 11 bases between them. The CDR3 DNA reads as TGCAGTGTTAAGCTGGTCGAGACCCAGTACTTC. Amino acids: CSVKLVETQYF.